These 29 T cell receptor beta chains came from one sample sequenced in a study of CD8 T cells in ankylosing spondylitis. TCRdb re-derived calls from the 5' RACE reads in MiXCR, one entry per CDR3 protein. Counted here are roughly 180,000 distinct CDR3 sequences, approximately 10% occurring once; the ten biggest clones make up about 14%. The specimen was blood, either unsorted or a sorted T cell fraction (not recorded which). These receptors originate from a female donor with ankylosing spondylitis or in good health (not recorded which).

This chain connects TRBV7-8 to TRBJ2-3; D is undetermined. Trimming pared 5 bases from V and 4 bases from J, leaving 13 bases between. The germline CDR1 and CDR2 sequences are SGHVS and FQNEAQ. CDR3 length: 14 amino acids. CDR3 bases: TGTGCCAGCAGCCTACCCGCGATCCCAGATACGCAGTATTTT. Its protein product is CASSLPAIPDTQYF.

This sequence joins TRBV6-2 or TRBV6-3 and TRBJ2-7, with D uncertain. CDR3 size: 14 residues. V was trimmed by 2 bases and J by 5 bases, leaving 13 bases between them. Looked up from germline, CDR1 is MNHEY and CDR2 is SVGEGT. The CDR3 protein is CASSYVGTQDEQYF. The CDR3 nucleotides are TGTGCCAGCAGTTACGTCGGCACACAAGACGAGCAGTACTTC.

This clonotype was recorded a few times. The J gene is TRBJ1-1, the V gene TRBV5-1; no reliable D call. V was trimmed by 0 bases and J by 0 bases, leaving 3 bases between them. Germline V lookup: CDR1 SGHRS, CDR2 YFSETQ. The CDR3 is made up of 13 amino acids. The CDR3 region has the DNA TGCGCCAGCAGCTTGGATATGAACACTGAAGCTTTCTTT. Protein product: CASSLDMNTEAFF.

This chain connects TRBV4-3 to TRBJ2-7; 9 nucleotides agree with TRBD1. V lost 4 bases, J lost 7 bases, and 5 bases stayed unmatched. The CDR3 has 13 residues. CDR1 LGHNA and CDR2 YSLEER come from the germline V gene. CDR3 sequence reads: CASSRDRVGEQYF. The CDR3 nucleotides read TGCGCCAGCAGCCGGGACAGGGTGGGGGAGCAGTACTTC.

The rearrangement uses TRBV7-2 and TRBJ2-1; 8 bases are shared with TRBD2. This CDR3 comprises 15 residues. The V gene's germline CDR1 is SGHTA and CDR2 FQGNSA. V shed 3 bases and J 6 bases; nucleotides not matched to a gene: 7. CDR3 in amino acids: CASSLTSALSNEQFF. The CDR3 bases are TGTGCCAGCAGCTTGACTAGCGCCCTTTCCAATGAGCAGTTCTTC.

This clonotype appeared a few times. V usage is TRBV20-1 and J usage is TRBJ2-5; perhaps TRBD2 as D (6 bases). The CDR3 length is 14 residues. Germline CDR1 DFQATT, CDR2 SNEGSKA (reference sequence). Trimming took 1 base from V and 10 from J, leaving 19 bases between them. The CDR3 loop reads CSARVPLAEESQYF. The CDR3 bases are TGCAGTGCTAGAGTTCCCTTAGCGGAAGAAAGCCAGTACTTC.

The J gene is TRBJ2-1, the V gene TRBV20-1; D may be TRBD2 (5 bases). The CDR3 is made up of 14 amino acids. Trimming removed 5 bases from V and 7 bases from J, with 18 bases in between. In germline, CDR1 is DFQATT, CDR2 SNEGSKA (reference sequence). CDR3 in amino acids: CSAPNPKRLNEQFF. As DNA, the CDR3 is TGCAGTGCTCCCAACCCTAAGCGGCTAAATGAGCAGTTCTTC.

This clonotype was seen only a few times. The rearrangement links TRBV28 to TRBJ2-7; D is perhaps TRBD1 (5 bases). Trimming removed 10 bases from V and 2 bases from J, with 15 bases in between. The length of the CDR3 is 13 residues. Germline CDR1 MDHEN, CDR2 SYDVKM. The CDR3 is CATEAGWTYEQYF. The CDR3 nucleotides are TGTGCCACCGAGGCAGGGTGGACCTACGAGCAGTACTTC.

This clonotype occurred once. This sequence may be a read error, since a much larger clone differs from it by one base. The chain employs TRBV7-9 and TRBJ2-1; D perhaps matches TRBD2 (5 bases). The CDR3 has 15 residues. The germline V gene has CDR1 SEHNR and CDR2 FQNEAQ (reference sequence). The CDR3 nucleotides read TGTGCCAGCAGCTTCGGGTCTAGCCCCGTGGATGAGCACTTCTTC. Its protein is CASSFGSSPVDEHFF.

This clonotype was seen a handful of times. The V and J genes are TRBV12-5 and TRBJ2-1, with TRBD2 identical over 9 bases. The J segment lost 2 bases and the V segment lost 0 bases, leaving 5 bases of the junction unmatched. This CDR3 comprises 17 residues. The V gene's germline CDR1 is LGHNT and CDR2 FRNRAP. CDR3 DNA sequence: TGTGCTAGTGGTTTGGTCCTAGCGGGATCTGCCTACAATGAGCAGTTCTTC. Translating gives CASGLVLAGSAYNEQFF.

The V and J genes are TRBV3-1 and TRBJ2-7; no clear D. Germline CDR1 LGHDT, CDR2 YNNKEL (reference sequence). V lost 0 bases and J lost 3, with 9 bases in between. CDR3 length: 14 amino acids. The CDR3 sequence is CASSQDWGFYEQYF. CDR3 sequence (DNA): TGTGCCAGCAGCCAAGATTGGGGTTTCTACGAGCAGTACTTC.

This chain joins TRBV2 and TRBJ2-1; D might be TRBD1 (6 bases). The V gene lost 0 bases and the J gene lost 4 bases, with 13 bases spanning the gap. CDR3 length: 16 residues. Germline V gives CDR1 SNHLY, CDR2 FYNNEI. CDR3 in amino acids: CASSEALDSAYNEQFF. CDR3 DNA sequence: TGTGCCAGCAGTGAAGCGCTGGACAGCGCTTACAATGAGCAGTTCTTC.

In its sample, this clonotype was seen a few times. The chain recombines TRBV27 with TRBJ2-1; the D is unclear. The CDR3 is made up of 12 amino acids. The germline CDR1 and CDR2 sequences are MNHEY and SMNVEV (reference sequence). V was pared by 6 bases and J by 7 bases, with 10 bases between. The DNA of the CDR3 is TGTGCCAGCAGCCCATACGGGAATGAGCAGTTCTTC. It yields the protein CASSPYGNEQFF.

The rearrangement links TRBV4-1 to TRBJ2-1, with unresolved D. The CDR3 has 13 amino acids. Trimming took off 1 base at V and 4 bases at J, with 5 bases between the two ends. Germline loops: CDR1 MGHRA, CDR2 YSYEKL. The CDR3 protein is CASSQVPYNEQFF. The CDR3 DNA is TGCGCCAGCAGCCAAGTCCCATACAATGAGCAGTTCTTC.

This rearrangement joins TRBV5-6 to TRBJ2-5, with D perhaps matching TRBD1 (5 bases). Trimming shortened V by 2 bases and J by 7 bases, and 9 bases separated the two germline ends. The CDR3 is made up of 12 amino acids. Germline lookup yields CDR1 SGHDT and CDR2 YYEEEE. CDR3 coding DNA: TGTGCCAGCAGCTTCCAGGGTGGGACCCAGTACTTC. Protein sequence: CASSFQGGTQYF.

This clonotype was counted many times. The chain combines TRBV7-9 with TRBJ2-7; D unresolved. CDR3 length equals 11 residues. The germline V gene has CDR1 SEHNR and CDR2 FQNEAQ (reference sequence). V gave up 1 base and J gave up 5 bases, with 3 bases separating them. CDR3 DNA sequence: TGTGCCAGCAGCTTAGTAAACGAGCAGTACTTC. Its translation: CASSLVNEQYF. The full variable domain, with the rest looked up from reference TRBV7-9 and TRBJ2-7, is DTGVSQNPRHKITKRGQNVTFRCDPISEHNRLYWYRQTLGQGPEFLTYFQNEAQLEKSRLLSDRFSAERPKGSFSTLEIQRTEQGDSAMYLCASSLVNEQYFGPGTRLTVT.

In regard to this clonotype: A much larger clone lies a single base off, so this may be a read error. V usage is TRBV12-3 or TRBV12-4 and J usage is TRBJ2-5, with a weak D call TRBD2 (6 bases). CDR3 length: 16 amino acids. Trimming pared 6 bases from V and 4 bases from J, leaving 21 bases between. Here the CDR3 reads CASSPQPGGRGETQYF. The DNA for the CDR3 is TGTGCCAGCAGCCCGCAACCCGGGGGAAGGGGAGAGACCCAGTACTTC.

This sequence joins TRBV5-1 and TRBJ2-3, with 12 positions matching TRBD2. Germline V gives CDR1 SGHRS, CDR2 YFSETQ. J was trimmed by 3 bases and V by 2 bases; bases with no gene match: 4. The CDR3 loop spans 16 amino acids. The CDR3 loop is CASSFRTSGTTDTQYF. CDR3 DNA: TGCGCCAGCAGCTTCCGGACTAGCGGGACGACAGATACGCAGTATTTT.

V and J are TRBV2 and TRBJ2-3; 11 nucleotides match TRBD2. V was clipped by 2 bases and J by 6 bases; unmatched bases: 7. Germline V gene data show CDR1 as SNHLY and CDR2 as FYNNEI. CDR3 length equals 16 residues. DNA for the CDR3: TGTGCCAGCAGTGAAAAGACTAGCGGGGCGGGGGATACGCAGTATTTT. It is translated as CASSEKTSGAGDTQYF.

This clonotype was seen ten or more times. CDR3 in amino acids: CASSVGRELDTQYF. CDR3 in DNA: TGTGCCAGCAGCGTAGGACGGGAGTTAGATACGCAGTATTTT. This chain links TRBV9 with TRBJ2-3, with TRBD2 as a possible D gene (6 bases). This CDR3 has 14 residues. The germline V gene has CDR1 SGDLS and CDR2 YYNGEE. Trimming left V 0 bases short and J 5 bases short, with 10 bases between. Supplemented by reference TRBV9 and TRBJ2-3, the full variable domain reads DSGVTQTPKHLITATGQRVTLRCSPRSGDLSVYWYQQSLDQGLQFLIQYYNGEERAKGNILERFSAQQFPDLHSELNLSSLELGDSALYFCASSVGRELDTQYFGPGTRLTVL.

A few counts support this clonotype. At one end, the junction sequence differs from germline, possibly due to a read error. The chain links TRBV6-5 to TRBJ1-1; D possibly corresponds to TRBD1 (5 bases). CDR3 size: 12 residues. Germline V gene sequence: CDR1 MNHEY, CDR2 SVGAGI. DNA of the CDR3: TGTGCCAGCAGTTACTCAGGGGCTGATAACCAATTT. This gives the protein CASSYSGADNQF.

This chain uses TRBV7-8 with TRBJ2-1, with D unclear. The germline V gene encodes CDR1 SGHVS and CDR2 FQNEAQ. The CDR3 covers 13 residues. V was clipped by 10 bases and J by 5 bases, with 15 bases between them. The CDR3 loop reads CATFTKADNEQFF. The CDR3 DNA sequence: TGTGCCACCTTTACGAAGGCGGACAATGAGCAGTTCTTC.

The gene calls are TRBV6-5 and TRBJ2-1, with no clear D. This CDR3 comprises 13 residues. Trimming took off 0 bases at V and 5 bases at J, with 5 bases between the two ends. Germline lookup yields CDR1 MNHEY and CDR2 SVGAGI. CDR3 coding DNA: TGTGCCAGCAGTTACTCGTTCCACAATGAGCAGTTCTTC. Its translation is CASSYSFHNEQFF.

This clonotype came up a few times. The CDR3, as DNA: TGTGCCAGCAGCTTTCAGCCCCTAAAGGGAGATACGCAGTATTTT. This translates into CASSFQPLKGDTQYF. The rearrangement links TRBV11-2 to TRBJ2-3; the D is unclear. The CDR3 contains 15 residues. Germline V CDR1 and CDR2: SGHAT, FQNNGV. Trimming pared 3 bases from V and 5 bases from J, leaving 15 bases between.

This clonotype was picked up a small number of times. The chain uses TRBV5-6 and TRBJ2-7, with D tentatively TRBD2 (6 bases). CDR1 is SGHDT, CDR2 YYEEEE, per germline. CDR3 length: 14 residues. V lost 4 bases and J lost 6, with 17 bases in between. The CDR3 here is CASSLGGSSLEQYF. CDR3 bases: TGTGCCAGCAGCCTGGGAGGCTCCTCCCTCGAGCAGTACTTC.

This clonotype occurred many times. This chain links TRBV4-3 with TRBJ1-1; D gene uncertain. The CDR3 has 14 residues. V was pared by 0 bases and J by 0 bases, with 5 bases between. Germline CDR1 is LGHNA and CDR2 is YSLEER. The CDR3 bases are TGCGCCAGCAGCCAAGAGCATTTGAACACTGAAGCTTTCTTT. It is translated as CASSQEHLNTEAFF.

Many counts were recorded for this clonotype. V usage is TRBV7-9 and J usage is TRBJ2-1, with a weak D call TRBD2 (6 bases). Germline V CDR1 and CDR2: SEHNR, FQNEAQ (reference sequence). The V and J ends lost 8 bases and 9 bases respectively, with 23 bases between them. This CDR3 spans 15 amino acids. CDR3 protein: CASQPTQEGRVEQFF. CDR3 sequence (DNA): TGTGCCAGCCAACCCACGCAGGAGGGCCGGGTTGAGCAGTTCTTC.

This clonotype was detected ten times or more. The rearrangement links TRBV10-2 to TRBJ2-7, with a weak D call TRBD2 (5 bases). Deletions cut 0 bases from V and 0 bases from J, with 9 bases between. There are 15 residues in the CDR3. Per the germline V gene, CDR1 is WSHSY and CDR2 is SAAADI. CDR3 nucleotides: TGCGCCAGCAGTGAGTCGGGAGCCTCCTCCTACGAGCAGTACTTC. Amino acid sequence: CASSESGASSYEQYF.

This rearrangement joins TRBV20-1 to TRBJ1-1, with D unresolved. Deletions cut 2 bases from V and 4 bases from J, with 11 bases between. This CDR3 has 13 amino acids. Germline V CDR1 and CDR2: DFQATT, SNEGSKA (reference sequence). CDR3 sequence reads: CSARQQRGTEAFF. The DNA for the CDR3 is TGCAGTGCTAGACAACAACGGGGCACTGAAGCTTTCTTT.